Listed here are 4 T cell receptor beta chains from one sample, sequenced in a study of blood T cell repertoires in COVID-19 (dated by TCRdb to the early 2020s). Libraries were constructed by the immunoSEQ multiplex PCR assay. Drawn from immuneACCESS, this table holds only the in-frame rearrangements with V and J called that TCRdb kept. Clones are partly lost; checked studies trace under half to an unresolved V gene and leave the rest unexplained. The sample has hundreds of thousands of clones on record, 80% to 85% of them singletons. Clones ranked in the top ten supply around 5% of the sample. The specimen was PBMCs or T cells enriched from blood (not recorded which). The receptors here all came from a man aged 35 to 55 who had been exposed to COVID-19.

The sample holds a few counts of this clone. The chain joins TRBV7-8 to TRBJ2-7, with 7 bases matching TRBD2. Germline assignment: CDR1 SGHVS and CDR2 FQNEAQ. The CDR3 sequence is 13 residues long. V gave up 2 bases and J gave up 4 bases; unmatched junction bases: 2. This CDR3 reads CASSLSGGYEQYF. The CDR3 DNA reads as TGTGCCAGCAGCTTATCGGGGGGATACGAGCAGTACTTC.

This chain connects TRBV11-3 to TRBJ1-4, with D tentatively TRBD1 (6 bases). V was pared by 1 base and J by 4 bases, with 13 bases between. This CDR3 has 16 residues. The V gene's germline CDR1 is SGHNT and CDR2 YENEEA. CDR3 sequence (DNA): TGTGCCAGCAGCTTAGGCACCGGGGGGCTTAATGAAAAACTGTTTTTT. Translated, it gives CASSLGTGGLNEKLFF. The full variable domain, in which reference TRBV11-3 and TRBJ1-4 provide the parts outside the CDR3, is EAGVVQSPRYKIIEKKQPVAFWCNPISGHNTLYWYLQNLGQGPELLIRYENEEAVDDSQLPKDRFSAERLKGVDSTLKIQPAELGDSAVYLCASSLGTGGLNEKLFFGSGTQLSVL.

The rearrangement uses TRBV28 and TRBJ2-3; 9 positions match TRBD1. V was clipped by 3 bases and J by 4 bases; unmatched bases: 8. The CDR3 contains 16 residues. CDR1 and CDR2 from the germline V gene are MDHEN and SYDVKM. DNA for the CDR3: TGTGCCAGCAGTTTGGGGGGACAGGGTGACGCAGATACGCAGTATTTT. Residues: CASSLGGQGDADTQYF.

As regards this clone: In the same sample, other DNA sequences code for this CDR3. The chain couples TRBV18 to TRBJ2-7, with D perhaps matching TRBD1 (6 bases). Looked up from germline, CDR1 is KGHSH and CDR2 is LQKENI. Trimming left V 6 bases short and J 6 bases short, with 12 bases between. The CDR3 length is 12 residues. The CDR3 sequence is CASSLQGSEQYF. The CDR3 DNA reads TGTGCCAGCTCCCTTCAGGGGTCCGAGCAGTACTTC.